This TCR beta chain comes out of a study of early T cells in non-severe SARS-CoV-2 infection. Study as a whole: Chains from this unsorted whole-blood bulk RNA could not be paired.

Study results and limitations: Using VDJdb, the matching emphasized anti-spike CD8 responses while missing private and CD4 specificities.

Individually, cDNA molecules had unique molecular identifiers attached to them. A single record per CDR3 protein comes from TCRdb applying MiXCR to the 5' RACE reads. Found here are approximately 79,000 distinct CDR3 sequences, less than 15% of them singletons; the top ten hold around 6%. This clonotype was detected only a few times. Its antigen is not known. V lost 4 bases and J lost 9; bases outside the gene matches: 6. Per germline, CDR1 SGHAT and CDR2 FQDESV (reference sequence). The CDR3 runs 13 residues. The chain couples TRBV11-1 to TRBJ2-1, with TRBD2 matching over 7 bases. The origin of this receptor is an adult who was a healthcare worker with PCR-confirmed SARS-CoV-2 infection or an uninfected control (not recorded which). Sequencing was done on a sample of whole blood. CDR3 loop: CASSSPGGGEQFF. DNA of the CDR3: TGTGCCAGCAGCTCTCCGGGGGGAGGTGAGCAGTTCTTC. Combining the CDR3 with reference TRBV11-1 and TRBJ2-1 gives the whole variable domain EAEVAQSPRYKITEKSQAVAFWCDPISGHATLYWYRQILGQGPELLVQFQDESVVDDSQLPKDRFSAERLKGVDSTLKIQPAELGDSAMYLCASSSPGGGEQFFGPGTRLTVL.